One sample yielded the 25 T cell receptor beta chains listed below, sequenced in a study of regulatory T cells in long-lasting Graves disease. This sample's time point: newly diagnosed GD, antithyroid drugs for less than 3 months. Scientists built the TCR library using RNA that was extracted from PBMCs. Arm-PCR of CDR3 regions and iRepertoire HTBI primers were used to build TCR beta libraries. TCRdb reprocessed the multiplex PCR reads with MiXCR, giving one entry per CDR3 protein. The sample has around 250,000 distinct CDR3 sequences, around 19% seen once. This specimen was peripheral blood mononuclear cells (PBMCs), taken at new diagnosis, from a patient treated with antithyroid drugs. The origin of the receptors is a female donor with Graves disease.

This clonotype appeared many times. V is TRBV20-1 and J is TRBJ2-1, with D maybe TRBD2 (6 bases). Looked up from germline, CDR1 is DFQATT and CDR2 is SNEGSKA (reference sequence). This CDR3 region has 13 residues. The germline V and J ends were trimmed by 7 bases and 9 bases, with 19 bases remaining between them. This chain's CDR3 is CSVNPDAGSEQFF. The DNA of the CDR3 is TGCAGTGTCAACCCCGATGCCGGGAGTGAGCAGTTCTTC.

This clonotype was counted at least ten times. The chain recombines TRBV28 with TRBJ1-2, with D possibly TRBD1 on 6 matching bases. The CDR3 consists of 15 residues. CDR1 is MDHEN and CDR2 is SYDVKM in the germline V gene. V was trimmed by 7 bases and J by 0 bases, leaving 15 bases between them. The CDR3, as DNA: TGTGCCAGCAACCCCGGGGGGGCCACTAACTATGGCTACACCTTC. Its translation: CASNPGGATNYGYTF.

This clonotype was seen repeatedly, ten times or more. The V call is TRBV10-3, the J call TRBJ2-5; D may be TRBD2 (5 bases). The V end lost 0 bases, the J end lost 1 base, and 9 bases lay between the germline ends. CDR1 and CDR2 from the germline V gene are ENHRY and SYGVKD. The CDR3 spans 15 residues. Here the CDR3 DNA reads TGTGCCATCAGTGAGTCCAGAGAGGGCCAAGAGACCCAGTACTTC. Residues: CAISESREGQETQYF.

J is TRBJ2-7 and V is TRBV14; perhaps TRBD2 as D (5 bases). The CDR3 consists of 13 residues. The V gene's germline CDR1 is SGHDN and CDR2 FVKESK. V was pared by 4 bases and J by 3 bases, with 10 bases between. CDR3 nucleotide sequence: TGTGCCAGCAGCCGGATGAGGGTCTACGAGCAGTACTTC. Translation: CASSRMRVYEQYF. The full variable domain, in which reference TRBV14 and TRBJ2-7 provide the parts outside the CDR3, is EAGVTQFPSHSVIEKGQTVTLRCDPISGHDNLYWYRRVMGKEIKFLLHFVKESKQDESGMPNNRFLAERTGGTYSTLKVQPAELEDSGVYFCASSRMRVYEQYFGPGTRLTVT.

This clonotype was recorded at least ten times. The rearrangement links TRBV9 to TRBJ2-1; TRBD2 matches at 9 bases. Germline V gene lookup returns CDR1 SGDLS and CDR2 YYNGEE. The CDR3 sequence is 15 residues long. After removal of 0 bases from V and 3 bases from J, the junction contained 1 base not matched to a gene. The CDR3 here is CASSVGLADYNEQFF. The CDR3 DNA follows: TGTGCCAGCAGCGTAGGACTAGCGGACTACAATGAGCAGTTCTTC.

As to this clonotype: A far larger clone is a single base away, which makes a read error likely. V usage is TRBV11-2 and J usage is TRBJ2-3; 11 positions match TRBD2. The CDR3 runs 18 residues. Germline lookup yields CDR1 SGHAT and CDR2 FQNNGV. The V and J ends lost 6 bases and 2 bases, in that order; junction bases with no gene match: 13. CDR3 in DNA: TGTGCCAGCAGACTCGTGGCTAGCGGGAGGTGGAACACAGATACGCAGTATTTT. The encoded protein is CASRLVASGRWNTDTQYF.

The chain couples TRBV4-2 to TRBJ2-7; 9 nucleotides match TRBD1. CDR1 is LGHNA and CDR2 is YNFKEQ in the germline V gene. The V segment lost 4 bases and the J segment 5 bases; nucleotides outside the gene matches: 12. The CDR3 spans 16 residues. CDR3 region: CASSPYLGTGPNEQYF. In nucleotides, the CDR3 is TGTGCCAGCAGCCCTTATCTCGGGACAGGGCCAAACGAGCAGTACTTC.

The table lists this clonotype with many counts. The gene calls are TRBV12-3 or TRBV12-4 and TRBJ2-7, with 9 nucleotides matching TRBD1. J gave up 5 bases and V 4 bases, and 6 bases lay outside the gene matches. This CDR3 region has 14 residues. This chain's CDR3 is CASSSGTGIDEQYF. The CDR3 bases are TGTGCCAGCAGTTCCGGGACAGGGATCGACGAGCAGTACTTC.

This clonotype was recorded at least ten times. This chain links TRBV19 with TRBJ1-2, with D unclear. Germline CDR1 LNHDA, CDR2 SQIVND (reference sequence). V lost 5 bases and J lost 4, with 11 bases in between. CDR3 length: 13 amino acids. The CDR3 protein is CASSLVDGYGYTF. Here the CDR3 DNA reads TGTGCCAGTAGTCTGGTGGACGGCTATGGCTACACCTTC. Combining the CDR3 with reference TRBV19 and TRBJ1-2 gives the whole variable domain DGGITQSPKYLFRKEGQNVTLSCEQNLNHDAMYWYRQDPGQGLRLIYYSQIVNDFQKGDIAEGYSVSREKKESFPLTVTSAQKNPTAFYLCASSLVDGYGYTFGSGTRLTVV.

The chain joins TRBV7-2 to TRBJ2-7, with TRBD2 matching over 14 bases. The trim removed 3 bases at V and 4 bases at J, leaving 5 bases unmatched. CDR3 length equals 16 residues. The germline gives CDR1 SGHTA, CDR2 FQGNSA. CDR3 bases: TGTGCCAGCAGCTTTAAAGGACTAGCGGGAGGTTACGAGCAGTACTTC. It yields the protein CASSFKGLAGGYEQYF. Variable domain in full (rest from reference TRBV7-2 and TRBJ2-7): GAGVSQSPSNKVTEKGKDVELRCDPISGHTALYWYRQSLGQGLEFLIYFQGNSAPDKSGLPSDRFSAERTGGSVSTLTIQRTQQEDSAVYLCASSFKGLAGGYEQYFGPGTRLTVT.

There are many counts of this clonotype. CDR3 sequence (DNA): TGTGCCTGGTCAGGGTGGAATCAGCCCCAGCATTTT. Its translation is CAWSGWNQPQHF. V gene TRBV30 combines with J gene TRBJ1-5; the D gene is possibly TRBD1 (5 bases). Deletions cut 5 bases from V and 4 bases from J, with 9 bases between. The CDR3 totals 12 residues. Germline V gene lookup returns CDR1 GTSNPN and CDR2 SVGIG (reference sequence).

The chain joins TRBV7-9 to TRBJ1-6, with 7 bases matching TRBD1. The CDR3 is made up of 16 amino acids. J lost 4 bases, V lost 10 bases, and 13 bases had no gene match. Germline CDR1 SEHNR, CDR2 FQNEAQ (reference sequence). In nucleotides, the CDR3 is TGTGCCACCCAGTCCAGCGGGACAGATTATAATTCACCCCTCCACTTT. Translation: CATQSSGTDYNSPLHF.

Ten or more counts support this clonotype. The rearrangement links TRBV30 to TRBJ2-1; 9 bases agree with TRBD1. The trim removed 5 bases at V and 7 bases at J, leaving 9 bases unmatched. Germline V gene data show CDR1 as GTSNPN and CDR2 as SVGIG (reference sequence). The CDR3 has 14 residues. The chain's CDR3 is CAWRPGQGRNEQFF. CDR3 nucleotides: TGTGCCTGGCGACCGGGACAGGGTAGGAATGAGCAGTTCTTC.

This clonotype was counted at least ten times. The chain has TRBV12-3 or TRBV12-4 and TRBJ2-7; 10 bases fit TRBD1. The CDR3 consists of 15 residues. After removal of 6 bases from V and 0 bases from J, the junction contained 5 bases not matched to a gene. CDR3 sequence: CASSSTGGGSYEQYF. The CDR3 DNA reads as TGTGCCAGCAGCTCGACAGGGGGCGGCTCCTACGAGCAGTACTTC.

This clonotype came up many times. The chain uses TRBV6-2 or TRBV6-3 and TRBJ2-1; D is tentatively TRBD1 or TRBD2 (5 bases each). Germline assignment: CDR1 MNHEY and CDR2 SVGEGT. Trimming removed 6 bases at V and 4 bases at J, with 22 bases between. There are 17 residues in the CDR3. CDR3 nucleotides: TGTGCCAGCAGGCCTAGCCTAGGGGAGCCTGGGTACAATGAGCAGTTCTTC. This sequence encodes CASRPSLGEPGYNEQFF.

This chain uses TRBV9 with TRBJ2-1; the match to TRBD2 covers 10 bases. V gave up 3 bases and J gave up 7 bases; unmatched junction bases: 7. In germline, CDR1 is SGDLS, CDR2 YYNGEE. The CDR3 consists of 15 residues. CDR3 sequence (DNA): TGTGCCAGCAGCGCCGGACTAGCGGCCTCGAATGAGCAGTTCTTC. It encodes CASSAGLAASNEQFF.

The chain has TRBV2 and TRBJ2-3; D may be TRBD1 (7 bases). V lost 4 bases and J 5 bases, leaving 16 bases between the germline ends. In germline, CDR1 is SNHLY, CDR2 FYNNEI. CDR3 length equals 15 residues. The chain's CDR3 is CASSGRQGGKDTQYF. In nucleotides, the CDR3 is TGTGCCAGCAGTGGGAGGCAGGGGGGAAAAGATACGCAGTATTTT. Combining the CDR3 with reference TRBV2 and TRBJ2-3 gives the whole variable domain EPEVTQTPSHQVTQMGQEVILRCVPISNHLYFYWYRQILGQKVEFLVSFYNNEISEKSEIFDDQFSVERPDGSNFTLKIRSTKLEDSAMYFCASSGRQGGKDTQYFGPGTRLTVL.

This clonotype was detected only a few times. The V and J genes are TRBV6-2 or TRBV6-3 and TRBJ2-1, with D possibly called TRBD1 or TRBD2 (5 bases each). The ends were cut back, 5 bases at V and 4 bases at J, with 9 bases in the middle. Germline V CDR1 and CDR2: MNHEY, SVGEGT. The CDR3 sequence is 13 residues long. CDR3 nucleotide sequence: TGTGCCAGCAGTCAGGGAGTTTACAATGAGCAGTTCTTC. Its translation is CASSQGVYNEQFF.

Of note for this clonotype: A far larger clone is just one base off, so this is likely a read error. J is TRBJ2-1 and V is TRBV7-3, with 8 bases matching TRBD2. Germline loops: CDR1 SGHTA, CDR2 FQGTGA. CDR3 length: 16 residues. The ends lost 8 bases at V and 0 bases at J; junction bases unmatched: 9. CDR3 DNA sequence: TGTGCCAGCGGAGAGCTAGCGGGTAGCTCCTACAATGAGCAGTTCTTC. Its protein product is CASGELAGSSYNEQFF.

The chain employs TRBV2 and TRBJ2-3; D not certain. The germline V gene encodes CDR1 SNHLY and CDR2 FYNNEI. This CDR3 spans 15 amino acids. Trimming pared 6 bases from V and 2 bases from J, leaving 15 bases between. In nucleotides, the CDR3 is TGTGCCAGCAGACCAGGAAGGGTGTCCACAGATACGCAGTATTTT. Its protein product is CASRPGRVSTDTQYF.

This clonotype was found many times. The chain joins TRBV28 to TRBJ2-5; D might be TRBD1 (6 bases). The V end was cut by 3 bases, the J end by 5 bases, with 16 bases between. The CDR3 length is 15 residues. Per the germline V gene, CDR1 is MDHEN and CDR2 is SYDVKM. The CDR3 spells CASSFIGQGRETQYF. Here the CDR3 DNA reads TGTGCCAGCAGTTTTATAGGGCAGGGGCGTGAGACCCAGTACTTC.

This clonotype was detected many times. The rearrangement joins TRBV11-2 to TRBJ2-7; no firm D call. Germline CDR1 reads SGHAT; CDR2 reads FQNNGV. The CDR3 has 14 amino acids. V shed 3 bases and J shed 0 bases, with 9 bases lying between them. In DNA, the CDR3 is TGTGCCAGCAGCTTCAGCGTATACTCCTACGAGCAGTACTTC. This codes for CASSFSVYSYEQYF. The variable domain in full, with the rest retrieved from reference TRBV11-2 and TRBJ2-7, is EAGVAQSPRYKIIEKRQSVAFWCNPISGHATLYWYQQILGQGPKLLIQFQNNGVVDDSQLPKDRFSAERLKGVDSTLKIQPAKLEDSAVYLCASSFSVYSYEQYFGPGTRLTVT.

At least ten counts were recorded for this clonotype. The V call is TRBV5-6, the J call TRBJ2-6; no clear D. Deletions cut 0 bases from V and 4 bases from J, with 5 bases between. Germline loops: CDR1 SGHDT, CDR2 YYEEEE. This CDR3 comprises 14 residues. Written as DNA, the CDR3 is TGTGCCAGCAGCTTGGGGCTCGGGGCCAACGTCCTGACTTTC. Amino acids: CASSLGLGANVLTF.

Many counts were recorded for this clonotype. V is TRBV19 and J is TRBJ2-1, with 9 positions matching TRBD2. The CDR3 extends over 16 amino acids. Germline V gene lookup returns CDR1 LNHDA and CDR2 SQIVND (reference sequence). The trim removed 3 bases at V and 2 bases at J, leaving 5 bases unmatched. The CDR3 sequence: CASSMSSGNAYNEQFF. CDR3 bases: TGTGCCAGTAGTATGTCTAGCGGGAACGCCTACAATGAGCAGTTCTTC.

Note on this clonotype: One base separates it from a far larger clone, so it is likely a read error. No conserved phenylalanine or tryptophan is present at the end of the CDR3, so a read error is the likely explanation. CDR3 protein: CASRTGTSYNEQFL. The CDR3, as DNA: TGCGCCAGCAGAACCGGGACTAGCTACAATGAGCAGTTCCTC. The gene calls are TRBV10-2 and TRBJ2-5; TRBD2 agrees at 8 bases. The DNA matches TRBJ2-1 better at its end, which makes the J call doubtful. This CDR3 is 14 amino acids long. The V gene's germline CDR1 is WSHSY and CDR2 SAAADI.